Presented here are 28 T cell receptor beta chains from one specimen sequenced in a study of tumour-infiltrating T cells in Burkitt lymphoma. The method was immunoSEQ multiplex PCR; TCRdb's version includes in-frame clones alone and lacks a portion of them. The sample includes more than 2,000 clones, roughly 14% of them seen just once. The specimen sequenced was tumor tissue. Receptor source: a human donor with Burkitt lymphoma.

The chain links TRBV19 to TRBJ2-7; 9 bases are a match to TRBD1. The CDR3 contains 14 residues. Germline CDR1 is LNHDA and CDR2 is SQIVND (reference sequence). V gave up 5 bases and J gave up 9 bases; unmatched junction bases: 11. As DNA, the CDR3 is TGTGCCAGTAGTCCCGCGGGACAGGGTTTTGGGCAGTACTTC. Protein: CASSPAGQGFGQYF.

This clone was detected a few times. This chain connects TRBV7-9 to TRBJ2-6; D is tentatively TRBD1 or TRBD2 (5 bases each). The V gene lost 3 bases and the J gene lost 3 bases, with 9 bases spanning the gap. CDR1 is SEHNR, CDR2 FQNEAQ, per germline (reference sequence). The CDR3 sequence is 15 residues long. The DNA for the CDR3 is TGTGCCAGCAGCTTTGGGGGTTTTGGGGCCAACGTCCTGACTTTC. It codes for CASSFGGFGANVLTF.

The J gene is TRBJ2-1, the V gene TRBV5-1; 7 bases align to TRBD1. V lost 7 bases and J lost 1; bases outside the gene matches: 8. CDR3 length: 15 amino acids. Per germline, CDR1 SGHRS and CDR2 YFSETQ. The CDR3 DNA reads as TGCGCCAGCTGTCGGGACAGCGATTCCTACAATGAGCAGTTCTTC. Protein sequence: CASCRDSDSYNEQFF.

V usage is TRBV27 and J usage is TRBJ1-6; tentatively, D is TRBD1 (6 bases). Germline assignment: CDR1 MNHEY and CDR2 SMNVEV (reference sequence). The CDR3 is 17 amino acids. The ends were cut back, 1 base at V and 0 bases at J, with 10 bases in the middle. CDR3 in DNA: TGTGCCAGCAGTTTATTTGGGGGCGGCTCCTATAATTCACCCCTCCACTTT. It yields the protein CASSLFGGGSYNSPLHF.

The CDR3 spells CASSPDGSYGYTF. CDR3 DNA sequence: TGCGCCAGCAGCCCCGACGGGAGCTATGGCTACACCTTC. The chain couples TRBV5-1 to TRBJ1-2; D unresolved. V lost 4 bases, J lost 4 bases, and 11 bases lay in between. Germline values: CDR1 SGHRS, CDR2 YFSETQ. The CDR3 has 13 amino acids. The full variable domain, with the rest looked up from reference TRBV5-1 and TRBJ1-2, is KAGVTQTPRYLIKTRGQQVTLSCSPISGHRSVSWYQQTPGQGLQFLFEYFSETQRNKGNFPGRFSGRQFSNSRSEMNVSTLELGDSALYLCASSPDGSYGYTFGSGTRLTVV.

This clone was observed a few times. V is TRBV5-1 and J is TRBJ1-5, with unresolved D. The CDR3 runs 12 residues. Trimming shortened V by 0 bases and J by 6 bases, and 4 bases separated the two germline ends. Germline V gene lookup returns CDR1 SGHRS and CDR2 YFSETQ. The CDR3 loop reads CASSLDGQPQHF. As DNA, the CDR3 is TGCGCCAGCAGCTTGGATGGTCAGCCCCAGCATTTT.

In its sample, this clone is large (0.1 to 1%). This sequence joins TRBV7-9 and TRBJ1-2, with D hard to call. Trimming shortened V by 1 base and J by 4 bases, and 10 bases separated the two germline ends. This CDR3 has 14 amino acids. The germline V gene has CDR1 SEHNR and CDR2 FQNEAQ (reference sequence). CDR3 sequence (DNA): TGTGCCAGCAGCTTAGACTCCACGATCTATGGCTACACCTTC. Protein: CASSLDSTIYGYTF.

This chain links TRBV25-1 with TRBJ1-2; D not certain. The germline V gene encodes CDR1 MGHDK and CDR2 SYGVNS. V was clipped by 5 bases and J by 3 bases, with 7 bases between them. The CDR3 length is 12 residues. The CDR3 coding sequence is TGTGCCAGCAGTAAAGGTTACTATGGCTACACCTTC. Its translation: CASSKGYYGYTF.

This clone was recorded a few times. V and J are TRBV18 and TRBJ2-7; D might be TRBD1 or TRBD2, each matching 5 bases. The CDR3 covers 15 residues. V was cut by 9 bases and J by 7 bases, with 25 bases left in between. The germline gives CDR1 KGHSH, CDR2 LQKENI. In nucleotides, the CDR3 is TGTGCCAGTCCCAGGGCCCCGGGATTCCCTGATGAGCAGTACTTC. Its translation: CASPRAPGFPDEQYF.

Written as DNA, the CDR3 is TGTGCCAGCTCACCAAGGACTAGCGGCGGCAATGAGCAGTTCTTC. Its protein is CASSPRTSGGNEQFF. The chain recombines TRBV18 with TRBJ2-1; 10 bases line up with TRBD2. CDR1 KGHSH and CDR2 LQKENI come from the germline V gene. Trimming at V came to 2 bases and at J to 6 bases, leaving 4 bases not matched to a gene. There are 15 residues in the CDR3.

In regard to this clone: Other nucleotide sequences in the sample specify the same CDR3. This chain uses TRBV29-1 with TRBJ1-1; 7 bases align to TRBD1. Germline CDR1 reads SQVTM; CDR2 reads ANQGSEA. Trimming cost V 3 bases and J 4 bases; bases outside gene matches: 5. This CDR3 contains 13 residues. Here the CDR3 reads CSVDPQGGTEAFF. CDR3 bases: TGCAGCGTTGATCCGCAGGGGGGCACTGAAGCTTTCTTT.

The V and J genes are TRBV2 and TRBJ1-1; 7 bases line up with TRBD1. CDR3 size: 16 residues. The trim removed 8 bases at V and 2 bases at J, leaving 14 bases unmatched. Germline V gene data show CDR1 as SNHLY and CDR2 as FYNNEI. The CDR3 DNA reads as TGTGCCAGCGGGGGCTACCCGGGACAGCAAAACACTGAAGCTTTCTTT. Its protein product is CASGGYPGQQNTEAFF.

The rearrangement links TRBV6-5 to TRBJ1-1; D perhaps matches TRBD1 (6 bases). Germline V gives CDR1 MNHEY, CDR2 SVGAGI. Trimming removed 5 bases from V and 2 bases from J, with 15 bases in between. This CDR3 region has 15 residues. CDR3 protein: CASSPRAGANTEAFF. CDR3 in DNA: TGTGCCAGCAGTCCCCGAGCGGGGGCAAACACTGAAGCTTTCTTT.

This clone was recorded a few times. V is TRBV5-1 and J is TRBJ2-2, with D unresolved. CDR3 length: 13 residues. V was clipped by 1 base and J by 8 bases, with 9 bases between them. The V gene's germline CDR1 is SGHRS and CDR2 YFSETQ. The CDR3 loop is CASSLQARGELFF. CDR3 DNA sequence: TGCGCCAGCAGCTTGCAAGCGCGTGGGGAGCTGTTTTTT.

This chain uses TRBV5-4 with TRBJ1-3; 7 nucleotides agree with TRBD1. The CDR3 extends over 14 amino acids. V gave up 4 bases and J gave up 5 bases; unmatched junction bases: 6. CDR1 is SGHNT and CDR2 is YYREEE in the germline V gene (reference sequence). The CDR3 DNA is TGTGCCAGCAGCCAAGGGACAGCAAGAAACACCATATATTTT. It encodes CASSQGTARNTIYF.

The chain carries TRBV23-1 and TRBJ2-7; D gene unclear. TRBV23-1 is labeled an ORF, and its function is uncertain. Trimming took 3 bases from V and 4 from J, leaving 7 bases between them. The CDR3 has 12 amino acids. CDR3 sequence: CASSHPGYEQYF. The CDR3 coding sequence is TGCGCCAGCAGTCATCCGGGTTACGAGCAGTACTTC.

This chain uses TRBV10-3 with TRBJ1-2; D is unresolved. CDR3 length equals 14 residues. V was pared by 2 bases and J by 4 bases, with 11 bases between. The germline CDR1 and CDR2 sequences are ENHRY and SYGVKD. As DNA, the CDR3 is TGTGCCATCAGTGAGCCCGACCCCCTCTATGGCTACACCTTC. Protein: CAISEPDPLYGYTF.

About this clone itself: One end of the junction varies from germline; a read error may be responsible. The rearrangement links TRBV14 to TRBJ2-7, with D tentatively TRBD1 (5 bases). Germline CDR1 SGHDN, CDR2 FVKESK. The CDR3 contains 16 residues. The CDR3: CASSQDLAGSSYKQYF. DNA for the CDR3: TGTGCCAGCAGCCAAGATCTGGCAGGGTCGAGCTACAAGCAGTACTTC.

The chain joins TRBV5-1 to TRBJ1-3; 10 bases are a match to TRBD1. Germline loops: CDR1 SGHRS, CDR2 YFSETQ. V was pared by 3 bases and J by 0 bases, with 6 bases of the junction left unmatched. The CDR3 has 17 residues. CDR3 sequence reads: CASSSTGTGASGNTIYF. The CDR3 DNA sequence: TGCGCCAGCAGCTCTACTGGGACAGGGGCCTCTGGAAACACCATATATTTT.

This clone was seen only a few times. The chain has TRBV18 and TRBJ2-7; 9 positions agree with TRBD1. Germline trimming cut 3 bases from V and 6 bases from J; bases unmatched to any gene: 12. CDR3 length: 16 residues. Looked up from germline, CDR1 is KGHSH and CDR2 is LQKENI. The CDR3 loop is CASSPTRGTGFLEQYF. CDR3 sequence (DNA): TGTGCCAGCTCACCCACCCGGGGGACAGGGTTCCTCGAGCAGTACTTC.

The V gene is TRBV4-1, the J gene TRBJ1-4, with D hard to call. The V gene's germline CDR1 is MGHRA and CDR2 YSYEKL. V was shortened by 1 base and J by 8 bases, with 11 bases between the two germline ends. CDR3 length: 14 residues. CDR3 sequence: CASSQAGFSEKLFF. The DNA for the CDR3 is TGCGCCAGCAGCCAAGCGGGGTTTTCCGAAAAACTGTTTTTT.

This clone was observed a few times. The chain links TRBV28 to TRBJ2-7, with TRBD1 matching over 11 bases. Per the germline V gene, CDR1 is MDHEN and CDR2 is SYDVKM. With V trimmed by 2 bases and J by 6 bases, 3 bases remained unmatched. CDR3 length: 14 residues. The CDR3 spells CASSLGGTGGEQYF. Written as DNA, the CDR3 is TGTGCCAGCAGTTTAGGCGGGACAGGGGGCGAGCAGTACTTC.

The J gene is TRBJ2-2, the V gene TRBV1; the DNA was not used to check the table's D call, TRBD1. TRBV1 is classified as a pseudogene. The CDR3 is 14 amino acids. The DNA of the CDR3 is TGCACCAGCAGCCAAGCTCAAGGGGGCGGGGAGCTGTTTTTT. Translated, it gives CTSSQAQGGGELFF.

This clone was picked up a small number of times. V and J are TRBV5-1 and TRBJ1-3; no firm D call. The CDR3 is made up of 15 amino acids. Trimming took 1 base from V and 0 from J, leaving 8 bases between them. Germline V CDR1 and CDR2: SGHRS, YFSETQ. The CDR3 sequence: CASSLYPFSGNTIYF. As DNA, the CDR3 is TGCGCCAGCAGCTTGTACCCTTTCTCTGGAAACACCATATATTTT.

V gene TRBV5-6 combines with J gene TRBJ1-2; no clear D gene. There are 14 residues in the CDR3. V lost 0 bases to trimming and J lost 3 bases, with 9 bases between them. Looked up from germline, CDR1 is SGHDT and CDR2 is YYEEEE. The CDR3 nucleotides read TGTGCCAGCAGCTTGGGGGCTCGGGACTATGGCTACACCTTC. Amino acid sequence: CASSLGARDYGYTF.

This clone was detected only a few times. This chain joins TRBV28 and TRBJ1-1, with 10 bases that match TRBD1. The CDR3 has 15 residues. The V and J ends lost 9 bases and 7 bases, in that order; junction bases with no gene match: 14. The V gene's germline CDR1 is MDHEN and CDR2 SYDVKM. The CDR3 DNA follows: TGTGCCAGTAAAGAACCGGGACAGGGGATAGTTGAAGCTTTCTTT. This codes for CASKEPGQGIVEAFF.

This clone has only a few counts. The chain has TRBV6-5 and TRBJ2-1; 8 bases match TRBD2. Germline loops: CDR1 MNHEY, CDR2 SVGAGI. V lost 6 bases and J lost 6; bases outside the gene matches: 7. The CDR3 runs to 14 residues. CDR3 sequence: CASSLAGTLNEQFF. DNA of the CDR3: TGTGCCAGCAGCCTAGCGGGTACCCTCAATGAGCAGTTCTTC.

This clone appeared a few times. CDR3 in DNA: TGTGCCAGCTCGTACGAATTGAATGGCTACACCTTC. This encodes CASSYELNGYTF. The chain couples TRBV18 to TRBJ1-2; D uncertain. With 6 bases removed from V and 6 bases from J, the gap between germline ends came to 11 bases. The CDR3 runs 12 residues. Germline V lookup: CDR1 KGHSH, CDR2 LQKENI.